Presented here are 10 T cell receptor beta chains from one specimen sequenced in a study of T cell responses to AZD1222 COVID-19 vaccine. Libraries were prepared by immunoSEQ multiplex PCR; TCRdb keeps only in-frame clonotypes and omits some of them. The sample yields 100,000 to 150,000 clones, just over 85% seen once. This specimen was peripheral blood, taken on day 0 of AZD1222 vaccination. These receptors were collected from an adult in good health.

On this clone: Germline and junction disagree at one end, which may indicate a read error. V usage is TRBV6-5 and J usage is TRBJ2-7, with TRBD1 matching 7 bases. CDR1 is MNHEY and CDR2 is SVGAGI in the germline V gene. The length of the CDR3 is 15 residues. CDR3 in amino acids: CASTKTMGQPYEQYF. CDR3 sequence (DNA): TGTGCCAGCACCAAGACCATGGGACAGCCCTACGAGCAGTATTTC.

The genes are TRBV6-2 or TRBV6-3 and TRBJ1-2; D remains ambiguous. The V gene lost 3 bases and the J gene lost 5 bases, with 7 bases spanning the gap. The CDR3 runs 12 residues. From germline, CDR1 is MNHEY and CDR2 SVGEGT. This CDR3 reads CASSYYGYGYTF. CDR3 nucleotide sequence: TGTGCCAGCAGTTATTATGGGTATGGCTACACCTTC.

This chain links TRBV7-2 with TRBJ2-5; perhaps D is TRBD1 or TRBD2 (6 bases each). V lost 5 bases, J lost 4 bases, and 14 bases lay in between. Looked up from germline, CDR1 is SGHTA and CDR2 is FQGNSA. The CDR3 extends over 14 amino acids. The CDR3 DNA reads TGTGCCAGCAGCCGGTCACAGGGAGGAGAGACCCAGTACTTC. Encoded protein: CASSRSQGGETQYF.

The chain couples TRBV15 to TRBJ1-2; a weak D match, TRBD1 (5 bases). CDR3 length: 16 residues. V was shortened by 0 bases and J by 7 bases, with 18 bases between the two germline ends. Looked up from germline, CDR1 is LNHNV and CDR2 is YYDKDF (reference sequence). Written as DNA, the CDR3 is TGTGCCACCAGCAGAGATGGGTTCGGGGCAGCGGGTGGCTACACCTTC. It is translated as CATSRDGFGAAGGYTF.

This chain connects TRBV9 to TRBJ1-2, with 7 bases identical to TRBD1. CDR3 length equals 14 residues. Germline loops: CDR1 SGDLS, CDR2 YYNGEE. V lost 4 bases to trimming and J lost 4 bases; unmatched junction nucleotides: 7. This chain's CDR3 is CASSPDTGVYGYTF. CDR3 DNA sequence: TGTGCCAGCAGCCCGGATACAGGGGTCTATGGCTACACCTTC.

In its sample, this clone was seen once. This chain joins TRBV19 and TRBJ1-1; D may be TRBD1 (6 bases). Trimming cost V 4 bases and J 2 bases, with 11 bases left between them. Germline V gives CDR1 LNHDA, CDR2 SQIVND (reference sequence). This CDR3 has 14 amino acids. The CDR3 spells CASSKDSGNTEAFF. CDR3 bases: TGTGCCAGTAGTAAGGACAGTGGTAACACTGAAGCTTTCTTT.

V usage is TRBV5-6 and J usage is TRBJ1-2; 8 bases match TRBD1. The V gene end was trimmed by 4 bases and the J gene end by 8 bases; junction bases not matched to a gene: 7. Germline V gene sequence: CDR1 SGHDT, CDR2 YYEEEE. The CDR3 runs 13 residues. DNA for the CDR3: TGTGCCAGCAGCATGGACAGGGTCGGAGGCTACACCTTC. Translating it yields CASSMDRVGGYTF. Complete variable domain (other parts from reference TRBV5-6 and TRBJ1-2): DAGVTQSPTHLIKTRGQQVTLRCSPKSGHDTVSWYQQALGQGPQFIFQYYEEEERQRGNFPDRFSGHQFPNYSSELNVNALLLGDSALYLCASSMDRVGGYTFGSGTRLTVV.

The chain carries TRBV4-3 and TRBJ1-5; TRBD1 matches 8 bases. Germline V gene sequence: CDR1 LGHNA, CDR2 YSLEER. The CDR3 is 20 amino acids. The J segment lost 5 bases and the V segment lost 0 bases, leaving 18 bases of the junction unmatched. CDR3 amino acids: CASSQDWGGQGYSLDQPQHF. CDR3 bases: TGCGCCAGCAGCCAAGATTGGGGAGGACAGGGTTACTCCCTCGATCAGCCCCAGCATTTT.

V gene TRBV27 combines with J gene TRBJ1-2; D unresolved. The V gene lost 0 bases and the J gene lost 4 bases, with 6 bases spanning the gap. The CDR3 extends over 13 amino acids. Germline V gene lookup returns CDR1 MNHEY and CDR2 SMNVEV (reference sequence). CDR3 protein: CASSLSRSYGYTF. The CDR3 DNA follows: TGTGCCAGCAGTTTATCTCGAAGCTATGGCTACACCTTC.

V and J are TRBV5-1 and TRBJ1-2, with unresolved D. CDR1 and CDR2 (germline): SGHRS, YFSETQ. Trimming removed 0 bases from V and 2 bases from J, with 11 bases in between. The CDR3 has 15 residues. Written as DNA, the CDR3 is TGCGCCAGCAGCTTGGCGAAGGACGGAAACTATGGCTACACCTTC. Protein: CASSLAKDGNYGYTF.